The next 21 T cell receptor beta chains were all read from a single sample in a study of OX40 agonist ivuxolimab in advanced cancers. Some clones are missing from TCRdb's copy, which holds only in-frame ones; the method was immunoSEQ multiplex PCR. The sample consists of tens of thousands of clones, 90% to 95% of them appearing once. The sequencing here drew on CD4+ or CD8+ T cells sorted from blood, taken in a trial of the OX40 agonist ivuxolimab. The receptors stem from an adult with an advanced solid tumor such as melanoma, head and neck, liver or kidney cancer.

The chain is built from TRBV4-3 and TRBJ2-7, with 7 nucleotides matching TRBD1. The CDR3 totals 18 residues. V shed 3 bases and J 6 bases; nucleotides not matched to a gene: 20. Per the germline V gene, CDR1 is LGHNA and CDR2 is YSLEER. The DNA for the CDR3 is TGCGCCAGCAGCCACGAAGGACAGGCTAGTATAGGTCCGGTCGAGCAGTACTTC. Translating gives CASSHEGQASIGPVEQYF.

The CDR3 sequence: CASSPERGQASQGYGYTF. The CDR3 DNA reads as TGCGCCAGCAGCCCAGAGCGGGGACAGGCCTCGCAGGGCTATGGCTACACCTTC. V gene TRBV4-1 combines with J gene TRBJ1-2; 8 bases fit TRBD1. This CDR3 contains 18 residues. The junction had 17 bases not matched to a gene; V was cut back by 4 bases and J by 4 bases. Germline loops: CDR1 MGHRA, CDR2 YSYEKL.

The chain recombines TRBV15 with TRBJ2-1, with D perhaps given as TRBD1 or TRBD2 (5 bases each). The germline gives CDR1 LNHNV, CDR2 YYDKDF (reference sequence). Trimming cost V 10 bases and J 4 bases, with 20 bases left between them. The CDR3 length is 15 residues. The CDR3 sequence is CAITPEDKTYNEQFF. In DNA, the CDR3 is TGTGCCATCACGCCGGAGGACAAGACATACAATGAGCAGTTCTTC.

This chain uses TRBV15 with TRBJ1-4; no reliable D call. V lost 0 bases and J 0 bases, leaving 20 bases between the germline ends. The CDR3 has 20 amino acids. Per germline, CDR1 LNHNV and CDR2 YYDKDF (reference sequence). The CDR3 spells CATSRDTGTAVLSTNEKLFF. DNA for the CDR3: TGTGCCACCAGCAGAGATACGGGTACAGCAGTTCTATCAACTAATGAAAAACTGTTTTTT.

V is TRBV11-2 and J is TRBJ1-1, with TRBD1 matching over 7 bases. The CDR3 runs 14 residues. The trim removed 6 bases at V and 2 bases at J, leaving 6 bases unmatched. The germline gives CDR1 SGHAT, CDR2 FQNNGV. CDR3 DNA: TGTGCCAGCAGTCAGGGGACAGCCAACACTGAAGCTTTCTTT. This encodes CASSQGTANTEAFF.

The chain joins TRBV18 to TRBJ1-1; 7 nucleotides line up with TRBD1. Germline V gene sequence: CDR1 KGHSH, CDR2 LQKENI. The CDR3 is made up of 15 amino acids. J was trimmed by 0 bases and V by 3 bases; bases with no gene match: 4. CDR3: CASSPRGQLNTEAFF. The CDR3 DNA reads TGTGCCAGCTCACCGCGGGGACAGCTGAACACTGAAGCTTTCTTT. Full variable domain (remainder filled in from reference TRBV18 and TRBJ1-1): NAGVMQNPRHLVRRRGQEARLRCSPMKGHSHVYWYRQLPEEGLKFMVYLQKENIIDESGMPKERFSAEFPKEGPSILRIQQVVRGDSAAYFCASSPRGQLNTEAFFGQGTRLTVV.

The V call is TRBV2, the J call TRBJ2-3, with D possibly TRBD2 on 7 matching bases. The V end lost 8 bases, the J end lost 4 bases, and 19 bases lay between the germline ends. Germline V CDR1 and CDR2: SNHLY, FYNNEI. The CDR3 has 15 residues. CDR3 loop: CASYSGRGVADTQYF. As DNA, the CDR3 is TGTGCCAGCTACTCGGGGAGGGGGGTAGCAGATACGCAGTATTTT. Combining the CDR3 with reference TRBV2 and TRBJ2-3 gives the whole variable domain EPEVTQTPSHQVTQMGQEVILRCVPISNHLYFYWYRQILGQKVEFLVSFYNNEISEKSEIFDDQFSVERPDGSNFTLKIRSTKLEDSAMYFCASYSGRGVADTQYFGPGTRLTVL.

The count of this clone is one. The gene calls are TRBV29-1 and TRBJ2-5; 7 bases agree with TRBD1. This CDR3 region has 16 residues. Losses at the gene ends were 0 bases for V and 3 bases for J; bases not matched to a gene: 10. Germline CDR1 SQVTM, CDR2 ANQGSEA. The CDR3 here is CSVEDPENRGKETQYF. CDR3 DNA sequence: TGCAGCGTTGAAGATCCTGAGAACAGGGGAAAAGAGACCCAGTACTTC.

V and J are TRBV9 and TRBJ2-5; a possible D gene is TRBD2 (5 bases). Germline loops: CDR1 SGDLS, CDR2 YYNGEE. This CDR3 spans 13 amino acids. V gave up 0 bases and J gave up 7 bases, with 10 bases separating them. CDR3 nucleotides: TGTGCCAGCAGCGTAGGCGGACTCAGGACCCAGTACTTC. It codes for CASSVGGLRTQYF.

V usage is TRBV29-1 and J usage is TRBJ1-1; possibly TRBD1 for D (6 bases). The CDR3 extends over 13 amino acids. The V end lost 7 bases, the J end lost 4 bases, and 16 bases lay between the germline ends. Per germline, CDR1 SQVTM and CDR2 ANQGSEA. The CDR3 bases are TGCAGCGGCCTGGACAGTGAGGCCACTGAAGCTTTCTTT. Its translation: CSGLDSEATEAFF.

This clone appeared once. The rearrangement uses TRBV12-5 and TRBJ2-1, with D tentatively TRBD2 (6 bases). The CDR3 runs to 17 residues. The V and J ends lost 7 bases and 6 bases respectively, with 25 bases between them. Germline CDR1 reads LGHNT; CDR2 reads FRNRAP. The CDR3 is CASAYEAGPPVGNEQFF. DNA for the CDR3: TGTGCTAGTGCCTACGAGGCGGGACCTCCCGTGGGCAATGAGCAGTTCTTC.

The chain couples TRBV7-9 to TRBJ2-1; 10 bases match TRBD1. Germline loops: CDR1 SEHNR, CDR2 FQNEAQ (reference sequence). With 2 bases clipped from V and 8 bases from J, the junction kept 9 bases outside the gene matches. The CDR3 is made up of 16 amino acids. The CDR3 spells CASSLSPGQGLDEQFF. CDR3 sequence (DNA): TGTGCCAGCAGCTTAAGTCCGGGACAGGGGTTGGATGAGCAGTTCTTC.

The chain has TRBV4-1 and TRBJ2-7; unclear D gene. Trimming took off 1 base at V and 2 bases at J, with 12 bases between the two ends. The germline gives CDR1 MGHRA, CDR2 YSYEKL. This CDR3 is built from 15 residues. The CDR3 protein is CASSQVLDTTYEQYF. The CDR3 DNA is TGCGCCAGCAGCCAAGTTCTAGACACGACCTACGAGCAGTACTTC.

The genes are TRBV12-5 and TRBJ2-7; no firm D call. Germline assignment: CDR1 LGHNT and CDR2 FRNRAP. The CDR3 totals 13 residues. The germline V and J ends were trimmed by 1 base and 0 bases, with 4 bases remaining between them. CDR3 region: CASGLEDSYEQYF. CDR3 coding DNA: TGTGCTAGTGGTTTGGAGGACTCCTACGAGCAGTACTTC.

The chain joins TRBV14 to TRBJ2-5, with D possibly TRBD2 on 6 matching bases. The CDR3 length is 15 residues. Trimming stripped 0 bases from V and 5 bases from J, with 13 bases between. Germline CDR1 reads SGHDN; CDR2 reads FVKESK. CDR3 in DNA: TGTGCCAGCAGCCAAGATTCCGGGGGTGACGAGACCCAGTACTTC. It translates to CASSQDSGGDETQYF.

The chain has TRBV27 and TRBJ1-1; 8 bases line up with TRBD1. From germline, CDR1 is MNHEY and CDR2 SMNVEV (reference sequence). V gave up 5 bases and J gave up 6 bases; unmatched junction bases: 2. This CDR3 region has 12 residues. For the CDR3, the DNA is TGTGCCAGCAGTCAGGGGGCATCTGAAGCTTTCTTT. This sequence encodes CASSQGASEAFF.

J is TRBJ1-1 and V is TRBV6-4, with no clear D. From germline, CDR1 is MRHNA and CDR2 SNTAGT. The CDR3 spans 12 residues. Trimming shortened V by 1 base and J by 8 bases, and 8 bases separated the two germline ends. CDR3 nucleotide sequence: TGTGCCAGCAGTGACTTCTCGGGGGAAGCTTTCTTT. Translated: CASSDFSGEAFF.

This chain uses TRBV27 with TRBJ2-5; D may match TRBD1 or TRBD2 (5 bases each). CDR3 length equals 13 residues. Between the trimmed V and J ends, which lost 8 bases and 3 bases, there was a span of 13 bases. From germline, CDR1 is MNHEY and CDR2 SMNVEV (reference sequence). The CDR3 DNA reads TGTGCCAGCTCCCTGTTGGGGGAAGAGACCCAGTACTTC. As protein: CASSLLGEETQYF.

Worth noting for this clone: Other DNA sequences within the sample encode an identical CDR3. The V and J genes are TRBV9 and TRBJ1-5; no firm D call. CDR1 and CDR2 from the germline V gene are SGDLS and YYNGEE. The CDR3 contains 14 residues. Trimming stripped 0 bases from V and 1 base from J, with 5 bases between. Written as DNA, the CDR3 is TGTGCCAGCAGCGTAGACGGGAGCAATCAGCCCCAGCATTTT. It translates to CASSVDGSNQPQHF.

V usage is TRBV10-3 and J usage is TRBJ1-2; D uncertain. The CDR3 extends over 13 amino acids. Germline V gene sequence: CDR1 ENHRY, CDR2 SYGVKD. V lost 4 bases and J lost 1, with 7 bases in between. CDR3 DNA sequence: TGTGCCATCAGTGTAGACGGTAACTATGGCTACACCTTC. This gives the protein CAISVDGNYGYTF.

V is TRBV4-2 and J is TRBJ1-2, with 10 positions matching TRBD1. After removal of 1 base from V and 3 bases from J, the junction contained 5 bases not matched to a gene. CDR3 length equals 16 residues. Germline V gene lookup returns CDR1 LGHNA and CDR2 YNFKEQ. The chain's CDR3 is CASSQVGTGDYYGYTF. The CDR3 bases are TGTGCCAGCAGCCAAGTCGGGACAGGGGATTACTATGGCTACACCTTC.